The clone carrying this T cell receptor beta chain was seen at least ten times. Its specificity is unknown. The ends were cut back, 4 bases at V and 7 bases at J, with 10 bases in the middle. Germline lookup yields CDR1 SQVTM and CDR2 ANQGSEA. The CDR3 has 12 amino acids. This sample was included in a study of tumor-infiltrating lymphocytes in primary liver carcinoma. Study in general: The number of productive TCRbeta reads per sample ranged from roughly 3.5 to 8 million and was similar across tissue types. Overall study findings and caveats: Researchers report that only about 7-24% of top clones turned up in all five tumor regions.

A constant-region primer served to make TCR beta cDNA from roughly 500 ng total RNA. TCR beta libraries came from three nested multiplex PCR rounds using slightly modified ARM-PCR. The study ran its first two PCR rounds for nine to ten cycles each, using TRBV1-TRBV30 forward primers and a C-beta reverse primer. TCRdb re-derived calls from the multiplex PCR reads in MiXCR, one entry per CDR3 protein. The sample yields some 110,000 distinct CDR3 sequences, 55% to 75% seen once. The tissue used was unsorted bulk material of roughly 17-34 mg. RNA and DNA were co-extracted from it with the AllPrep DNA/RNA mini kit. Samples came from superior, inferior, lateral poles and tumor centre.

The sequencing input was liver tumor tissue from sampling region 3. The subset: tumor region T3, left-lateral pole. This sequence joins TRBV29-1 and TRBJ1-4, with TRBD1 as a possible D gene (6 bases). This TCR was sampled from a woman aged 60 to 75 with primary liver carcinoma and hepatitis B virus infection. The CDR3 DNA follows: TGCAGCGTTGTGACAGGAGCTGAAAAACTGTTTTTT. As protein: CSVVTGAEKLFF.